A selection of T cell receptor beta chains follows, all from one sample in a study of T cells in Graves' hyperthyroidism and ophthalmopathy. TCRdb re-called the multiplex PCR reads through MiXCR, storing one row per CDR3 protein. The data show 300,000 to 450,000 distinct CDR3 sequences, approximately 13% seen once. Sequenced: blood. The receptors originated from a woman aged 18-30 years with Graves' hyperthyroidism. CDR3s include the opening cysteine and the closing phenylalanine or tryptophan. Each record gives: J gene, V gene, D gene, clone size, CDR3 DNA, CDR3 protein. A D gene is named only where the DNA matches it firmly. A clone size is listed for some rows: how often the clone was seen (once, few, many), or a class if it is expanded.

j_gene: TRBJ1-6; v_gene: TRBV3-1; d_gene: .; abundance: many; CDR3nt: TGTGCCAGCAGCCAAGGTGACATCCCTAATTCACCCCTCCACTTT; CDR3aa: CASSQGDIPNSPLHF
j_gene: TRBJ2-2; v_gene: TRBV2; d_gene: .; abundance: many; CDR3nt: TGTGCCAGCAGTGATGGCGCCAACACCGGGGAGCTGTTTTTT; CDR3aa: CASSDGANTGELFF
j_gene: TRBJ2-3; v_gene: TRBV6-6; d_gene: .; abundance: many; CDR3nt: TGTGCCAGCAGTTACGTGGACAGAATTAATACGCAGTATTTT; CDR3aa: CASSYVDRINTQYF
j_gene: TRBJ2-1; v_gene: TRBV11-2; d_gene: .; abundance: .; CDR3nt: TGTGCCAGCAGCTTAGGTCCGCGCGATGAGCAGTTCTTC; CDR3aa: CASSLGPRDEQFF
j_gene: TRBJ2-5; v_gene: TRBV20-1; d_gene: .; abundance: many; CDR3nt: TGCAGTGCTCCAAGAGCATCCGGAAGGGAGACCCAGTACTTC; CDR3aa: CSAPRASGRETQYF
j_gene: TRBJ2-1; v_gene: TRBV7-3; d_gene: TRBD2; abundance: .; CDR3nt: TGTGCCAGCAGCTTAGACGTCGGACTAGCGGGGATATACAATGAGCAGTTCTTC; CDR3aa: CASSLDVGLAGIYNEQFF
j_gene: TRBJ2-2; v_gene: TRBV11-2; d_gene: .; abundance: many; CDR3nt: TGTGCCAGCAGCTTAGAGTCTTTCACCGGGGAGCTGTTTTTT; CDR3aa: CASSLESFTGELFF
j_gene: TRBJ2-7; v_gene: TRBV6-5; d_gene: .; abundance: .; CDR3nt: TGTGCCAGCAGTTACTCTCGGGCAGGAACCTACGAGCAGTACTTC; CDR3aa: CASSYSRAGTYEQYF
j_gene: TRBJ2-5; v_gene: TRBV6-2/TRBV6-3; d_gene: TRBD2; abundance: .; CDR3nt: TGTGCCAGCAGTTACCAGAAGAGCGGGGCCCAAGAGACCCAGTACTTC; CDR3aa: CASSYQKSGAQETQYF
j_gene: TRBJ2-5; v_gene: TRBV7-9; d_gene: TRBD1; abundance: many; CDR3nt: TGTGCCAGCAGTTACCGGGACAGCCAAGAGACCCAGTACTTC; CDR3aa: CASSYRDSQETQYF
j_gene: TRBJ2-3; v_gene: TRBV24-1; d_gene: .; abundance: many; CDR3nt: TGTGCCACCAGTGATTTGGGATATGGACAACCTGGGGGCACAGATACGCAGTATTTT; CDR3aa: CATSDLGYGQPGGTDTQYF
j_gene: TRBJ2-7; v_gene: TRBV7-2; d_gene: TRBD1; abundance: many; CDR3nt: TGTGCCAGCAGCTCCCCTTCCGGGACAGGGGAGACGGAGCAGTACTTC; CDR3aa: CASSSPSGTGETEQYF
j_gene: TRBJ1-5; v_gene: TRBV18; d_gene: .; abundance: .; CDR3nt: TGTGCCAGCTCACCACAGAGTTGGGGGCACAGCAATCAGCCCCAGCATTTT; CDR3aa: CASSPQSWGHSNQPQHF
j_gene: TRBJ2-6; v_gene: TRBV7-9; d_gene: .; abundance: few; CDR3nt: TGTGCCAGTAGTCTCCGGGCCGCTTGGGTGTCTGGGGCCAACGCCCTGACTTTC; CDR3aa: CASSLRAAWVSGANALTF
j_gene: TRBJ2-1; v_gene: TRBV5-1; d_gene: .; abundance: many; CDR3nt: TGCGCCAGCAGACCTCCGGGCCGTCGTTCCAATGAGCAGTTCTTC; CDR3aa: CASRPPGRRSNEQFF
j_gene: TRBJ1-2; v_gene: TRBV7-9; d_gene: TRBD1; abundance: .; CDR3nt: TGTGCCAGCAGCTTAGAGGGGGCGTACAACTATGGCTACACCTTC; CDR3aa: CASSLEGAYNYGYTF
j_gene: TRBJ2-5; v_gene: TRBV12-3/TRBV12-4; d_gene: .; abundance: many; CDR3nt: TGTGCCAGCAACCTACAGGGTTTTCAAGAGACCCAGTACTTC; CDR3aa: CASNLQGFQETQYF